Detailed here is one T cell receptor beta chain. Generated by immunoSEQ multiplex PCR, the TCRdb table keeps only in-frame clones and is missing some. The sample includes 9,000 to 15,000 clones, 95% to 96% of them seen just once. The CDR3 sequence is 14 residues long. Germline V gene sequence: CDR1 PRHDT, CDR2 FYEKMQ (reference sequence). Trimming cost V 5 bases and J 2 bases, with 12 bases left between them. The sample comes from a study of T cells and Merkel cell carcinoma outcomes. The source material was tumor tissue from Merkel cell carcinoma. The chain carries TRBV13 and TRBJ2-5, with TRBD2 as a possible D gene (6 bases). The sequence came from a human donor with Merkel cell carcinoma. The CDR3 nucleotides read TGTGCCAGCAGCATAAGTGGGGGGCAAGAGACCCAGTACTTC. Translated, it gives CASSISGGQETQYF.